This T cell receptor (beta chain) was found in a study of post-analysis software for immune sequencing data. On the study more broadly: The courses of disease that were included comprised relapsing-remitting, secondary progressive and progressive-relapsing multiple sclerosis. Study results and caveats: Significantly lower normalized Chao1 diversity was seen in multiple sclerosis patients than in controls. Higher frequency in patients than in controls was seen for about five TRBV segments, with TRBV5-6, TRBV5-1 and TRBV20-1 among them.

Worth noting for this clonotype: Its antigen is still unknown.

Presence of unique molecular identifiers characterized the TCR beta cDNA libraries. There were roughly 0.85 to 11 million T cells, and approximately 500,000 cDNA molecules came from them. TCRdb used MiXCR to reprocess the PCR reads, holding one entry per CDR3 protein. The table lists about 150,000 distinct CDR3 sequences, 30% of them singletons. Germline values: CDR1 SGHKS, CDR2 YYEKEE (reference sequence). V was clipped by 3 bases and J by 5 bases, with 8 bases between them. CDR3 length: 13 amino acids. This clonotype was obtained from a girl between 5 and 17 years old with multiple sclerosis. Sequenced material: blood. The V gene is TRBV5-5, the J gene TRBJ2-2, with D unresolved. In nucleotides, the CDR3 is TGTGCCAGCAGCTATACCTCAACCGGGGAGCTGTTTTTT. It yields the protein CASSYTSTGELFF.